Listed below are T cell receptor beta chains from one sample, sequenced in a study of shared clonotypes between healthy human individuals. This table comes from immunoSEQ multiplex PCR, and its TCRdb copy is limited to in-frame clones, with some not included. The top ten hold roughly 0.35% of the sample, which has roughly 1.4 million clones, around 98.5% seen once. Sequencing was performed on naive CD4+ T cells sorted from blood. These receptors were obtained from a man aged 30 to 39 in good health. Each CDR3 is given with its conserved first and last residue. The order of the fields is D gene, V gene, CDR3 protein. The D gene is left open where the match is weak.

.,TRBV10-3,CASYGTHTGELFF
.,TRBV4-3,CASSQDQTSTYEQYF
.,TRBV19,CASSRQKNQPQHF
.,TRBV19,CASRGSGVPYEQYF
TRBD2,TRBV11-2,CASSFPKTSASNEQFF
.,TRBV18,CASSPLGGQNTEAFF
TRBD2,TRBV9,CASSANPGLAGGATDTQYF
.,TRBV9,CASSVGIGDRETQYF
TRBD1,TRBV18,CASSPRTGGLETQYF
.,TRBV5-4,CASSLSPLRTYEQYF
.,TRBV7-8,CASSHILGYEQYF
.,TRBV7-9,CASSFSLVDYGYTF
TRBD2,TRBV29-1,CSVRTSGSVGTQYF
.,TRBV5-5,CASSRDQLAKNIQYF
.,TRBV15,CATPSGPTTFGYTF
.,TRBV2,CASSDLGASTDTQYF
.,TRBV7-9,CASSLAGAGYDYEQFF
.,TRBV6-5,CASSYLRGNEQFF
TRBD1,TRBV2,CASSGAETGAAGYTF
TRBD2,TRBV5-1,CASRGRAGGQGETQYF
TRBD2,TRBV4-3,CASSQGPGGLPGELFF
.,TRBV7-8,CASSPAPGPRLELNTEAFF
.,TRBV9,CASNREFYANEQFF
TRBD1,TRBV9,CASSLTPGTGRLHF
TRBD1,TRBV4-3,CASSQEDRGRNEQFF
TRBD1,TRBV28,CASTTTGLSYEQYF
TRBD1,TRBV15,CATSSRDRGIGGNQPQHF
TRBD1,TRBV5-4,CASSATGSSYNEQFF
TRBD2,TRBV5-5,CASAHSSSGDTQYF
TRBD1,TRBV7-9,CASSLRDRDYEQYF
TRBD2,TRBV25-1,CASSELAGGAGDIQYF
.,TRBV5-4,CASSPIWGTGSTDTQYF
TRBD1,TRBV29-1,CSVRGQGRFNNEQFF
.,TRBV19,CASSPQRAKNIQYF
.,TRBV27,CASSLLGQGSYEQYF
.,TRBV2,CASTTDAGFGGELFF
TRBD1,TRBV2,CAIYTGQVSYEQYF
.,TRBV5-6,CASSRRDTNEKLFF
.,TRBV11-3,CASSESGAGNTIYF
.,TRBV1,CTIPPGAPSYEQYF
.,TRBV6-5,CASTRTILSTDTQYF
.,TRBV15,CATSRDVDGYTF
TRBD1,TRBV6-5,CASSYGTGDSGNTIYF
TRBD1,TRBV5-1,CASSLAVTGGTDTQYF
TRBD2,TRBV7-6,CASSLLSGRARRETQYF
TRBD1,TRBV19,CASSTHRDRGAQPQHF
TRBD2,TRBV14,CASSSGTSGRATETQYF
TRBD1,TRBV4-3,CASSQRQGARTEAFF
.,TRBV5-1,CASSLTESNTGELFF
TRBD1,TRBV2,CASRPGQGAEAFF
.,TRBV27,CASRLSGAGGDNEQFF
.,TRBV2,CASSLTGTEGGGETQYF
.,TRBV20-1,CSVARADEQFF